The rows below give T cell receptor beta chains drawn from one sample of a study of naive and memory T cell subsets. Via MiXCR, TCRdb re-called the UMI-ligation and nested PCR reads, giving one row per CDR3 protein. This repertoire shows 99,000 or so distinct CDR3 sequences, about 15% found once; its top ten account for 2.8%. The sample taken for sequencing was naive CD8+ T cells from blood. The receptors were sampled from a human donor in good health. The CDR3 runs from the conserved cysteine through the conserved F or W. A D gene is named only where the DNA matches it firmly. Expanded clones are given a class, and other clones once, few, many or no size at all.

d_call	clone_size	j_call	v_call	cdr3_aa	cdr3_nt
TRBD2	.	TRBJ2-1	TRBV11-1	CASSFASGGTNEQFF	TGTGCCAGCAGCTTCGCGAGCGGGGGGACCAATGAGCAGTTCTTC
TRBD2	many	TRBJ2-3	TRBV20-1	CSARSSGGVPRRTDTQYF	TGCAGTGCTAGATCGAGCGGGGGGGTTCCACGACGCACAGATACGCAGTATTTT
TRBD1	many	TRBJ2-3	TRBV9	CASSVGRGTTDTQYF	TGTGCCAGCAGCGTAGGCAGGGGGACAACAGATACGCAGTATTTT
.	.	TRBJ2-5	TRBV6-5	CASSYGVETQYF	TGTGCCAGCAGTTACGGGGTGGAGACCCAGTACTTC
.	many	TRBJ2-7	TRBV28	CASSSRLSYEQYF	TGTGCCAGCAGTTCGAGGTTATCCTACGAGCAGTACTTC
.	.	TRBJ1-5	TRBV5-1	CASSLEGGRQPQHF	TGCGCCAGCAGCTTGGAGGGGGGTAGGCAGCCCCAGCATTTT
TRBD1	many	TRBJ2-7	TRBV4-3	CASTPDRESYEQYF	TGCGCCAGCACCCCCGACAGGGAATCCTACGAGCAGTACTTC
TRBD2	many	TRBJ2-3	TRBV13	CASSPRTSGTDTQYF	TGTGCCAGCAGCCCCAGGACTAGCGGCACAGATACGCAGTATTTT
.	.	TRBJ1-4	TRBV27	CASSPRTDWNEKLFF	TGTGCCAGCAGTCCCCGGACAGACTGGAATGAAAAACTGTTTTTT
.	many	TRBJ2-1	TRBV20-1	CSALSGTRAYNEQFF	TGCAGTGCGTTATCCGGGACTCGGGCGTACAATGAGCAGTTCTTC
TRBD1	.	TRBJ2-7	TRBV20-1	CSVRGQGHYEQYF	TGCAGTGTTCGAGGACAGGGTCACTACGAGCAGTACTTC
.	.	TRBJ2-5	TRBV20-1	CSAGSDLRQETQYF	TGCAGTGCTGGTTCCGACTTGAGACAAGAGACCCAGTACTTC
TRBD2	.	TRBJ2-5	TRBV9	CASSDLAGAPETQYF	TGTGCCAGCAGCGATCTAGCGGGGGCCCCGGAGACCCAGTACTTC
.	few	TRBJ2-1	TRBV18	CASSPDGSLDNEQFF	TGTGCCAGCTCACCCGATGGTTCCCTTGACAATGAGCAGTTCTTC
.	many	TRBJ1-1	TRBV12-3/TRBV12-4	CASSLIQGHTEAFF	TGTGCCAGCAGCTTAATACAGGGCCACACTGAAGCTTTCTTT
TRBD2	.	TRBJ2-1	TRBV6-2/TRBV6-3	CASTVGLAGGNYNEQFF	TGTGCCAGCACCGTAGGACTAGCGGGAGGCAACTACAATGAGCAGTTCTTC
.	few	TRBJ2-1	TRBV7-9	CASSFNEQFF	TGTGCCAGCAGCTTCAATGAGCAGTTCTTC
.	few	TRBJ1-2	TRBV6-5	CASSYSKGANGYTF	TGTGCCAGCAGTTACTCGAAAGGGGCGAACGGCTACACCTTC
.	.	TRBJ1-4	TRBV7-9	CASGGQTEKLFF	TGTGCCAGCGGCGGACAGACTGAAAAACTGTTTTTT
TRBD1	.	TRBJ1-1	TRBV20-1	CSANDRAPEAFF	TGCAGTGCGAACGACAGGGCGCCTGAAGCTTTCTTT
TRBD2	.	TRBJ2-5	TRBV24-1	CATSDLGLADQETQYF	TGTGCCACCAGTGATCTGGGGCTAGCGGATCAAGAGACCCAGTACTTC
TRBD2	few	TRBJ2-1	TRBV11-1	CASSSRTSGSPNEQFF	TGTGCCAGCAGCTCCAGGACTAGCGGGAGCCCCAATGAGCAGTTCTTC
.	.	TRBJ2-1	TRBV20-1	CSARQYNEQFF	TGCAGTGCTAGACAGTACAATGAGCAGTTCTTC